The subject of this entry is one TCR beta chain. Antigen: not known. These data are taken from a study of cytomegalovirus exposure and HLA in healthy donors. Study results and limitations: Serostatus for CMV was the only available immune exposure information. Researchers catalogued about 150 TCR beta chains as cytomegalovirus-associated. Another analysis was done later, and it associated approximately 15,000 TCR beta sequences with HLA alleles at 0.05 false discovery rate.

CDR3 length: 13 residues. Trimming at V came to 5 bases and at J to 8 bases, leaving 8 bases not matched to a gene. Germline CDR1 and CDR2: MDHEN and SYDVKM. A multiplex PCR was run with 60 Vbeta primers and 13 Jbeta primers. Data came from immunoSEQ multiplex PCR; TCRdb stores just in-frame clones and leaves some out. This repertoire includes tens of thousands of clones. The sequenced material came from PBMCs. This TCR came from a man aged 50 to 59 in good health and CMV-seronegative. The rearrangement uses TRBV28 and TRBJ1-2; 7 positions match TRBD1. The CDR3 loop reads CASSNRGGRGYTF. The CDR3 DNA reads TGTGCCAGCAGTAACAGGGGCGGTAGGGGCTACACCTTC.